This T cell receptor (beta chain) is from a study of blood T cell repertoires in COVID-19. Study background: In each case, the material was cDNA or gDNA derived from T cells, B-cell-depleted T cells, or PBMCs.

Enrolled through a virtual design, the participants were between roughly 18 and 90 years of age and came from roughly 22 US areas. Clones were sequenced by immunoSEQ multiplex PCR, and TCRdb holds only the in-frame ones, with some missing. The sample contains some 310,000 clones, roughly 86% of which appear only once. Sequenced input: PBMCs or T cells enriched from blood (not recorded which). This clonotype was sampled from a woman in her thirties who had recovered from COVID-19.

The CDR3 protein is CAWSSAGAQPQHF. Written as DNA, the CDR3 is TGTGCCTGGAGTAGCGCAGGGGCTCAGCCCCAGCATTTT. The chain links TRBV30 to TRBJ1-5, with a weak D call TRBD1 (6 bases). CDR1 and CDR2 (germline): GTSNPN, SVGIG (reference sequence). The CDR3 sequence is 13 residues long. V shed 2 bases and J shed 6 bases, with 11 bases lying between them.